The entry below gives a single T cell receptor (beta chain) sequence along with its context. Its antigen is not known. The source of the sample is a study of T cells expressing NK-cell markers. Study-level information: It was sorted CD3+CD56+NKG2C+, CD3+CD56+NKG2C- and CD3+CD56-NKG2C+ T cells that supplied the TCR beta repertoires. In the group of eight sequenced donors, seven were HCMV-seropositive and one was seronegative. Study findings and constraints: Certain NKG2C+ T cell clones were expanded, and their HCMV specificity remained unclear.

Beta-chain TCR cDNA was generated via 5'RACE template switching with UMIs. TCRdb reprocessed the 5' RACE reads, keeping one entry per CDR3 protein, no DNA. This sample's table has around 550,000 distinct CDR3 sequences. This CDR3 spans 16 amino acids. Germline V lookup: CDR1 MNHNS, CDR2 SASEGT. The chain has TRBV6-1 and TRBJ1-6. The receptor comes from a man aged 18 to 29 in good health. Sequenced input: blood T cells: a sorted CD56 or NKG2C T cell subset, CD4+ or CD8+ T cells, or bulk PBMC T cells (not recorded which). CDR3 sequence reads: CASSKDVRTYNSPLHF.